This T cell receptor beta chain was recovered during a study of shared clonotypes between healthy human individuals. V dropped 7 bases and J dropped 0; count of bases not matched to a gene: 10. The germline V gene encodes CDR1 LNHNV and CDR2 YYDKDF (reference sequence). This CDR3 spans 17 amino acids. On this clone: Antigen unknown.

Replicate sorted-subset PCRs were loaded with around 0.2 ug DNA, about 30,000 T cell genomes. Profiling relied on immunoSEQ multiplex PCR, and the TCRdb table lists in-frame clones only, not all of them. The sample has 2 million to 2.5 million clones, roughly 95% seen once. General study points: Clonotype sharing levels among donors were expected to vary with sequencing depth. Inspection by rarefaction showed sorted-subset sequencing to be incomplete despite large depth.

The V and J genes are TRBV15 and TRBJ2-3; 10 nucleotides line up with TRBD2. The receptor was isolated from a man between 18 and 29 years old in good health. Material: naive CD4+ T cells sorted from blood. Subset noted: CD45RA+ positively selected. The CDR3 region has the DNA TGTGCCACCAAGACAATAGCGGGAGGCGATAGCACAGATACGCAGTATTTT. This gives the protein CATKTIAGGDSTDTQYF.